Described below is a single TCR beta chain sequence and its context. Its antigen is unknown. Sorted cells reached over 95% purity in every population. The authors reverse transcribed all of the isolated RNA, so sequencing captured expressed TCRB transcripts. Here immunoSEQ multiplex PCR was the method, and the copy in TCRdb shows in-frame clones only, minus some. The repertoire includes around 500,000 clones, around 10% of them detected once, and about 0.042% sits in the top ten. The sample belongs to a study of beta chain features in type 1 diabetes. At the level of the study: When patients were set against healthy donors, age, gender and cell yields were similar. Study-wide results and caveats: A pattern of fewer insertions and more deletions at VDJ junctions was seen in type 1 diabetes patients. Whatever favoring of shorter templates PCR might show would apply equally to patients and controls.

This CDR3 is 15 amino acids long. With 1 base removed from V and 3 bases from J, the gap between germline ends came to 12 bases. The germline CDR1 and CDR2 sequences are SGDLS and YYNGEE. The chain couples TRBV9 to TRBJ2-3, with D perhaps assigned TRBD1 or TRBD2 (5 bases each). The sample comprised naive CD4+ T cells from blood. This receptor was obtained from a young woman in good health. CDR3 DNA sequence: TGTGCCAGCAGCGTATCAGGATGGGGGACAGATACGCAGTATTTT. This translates into CASSVSGWGTDTQYF.